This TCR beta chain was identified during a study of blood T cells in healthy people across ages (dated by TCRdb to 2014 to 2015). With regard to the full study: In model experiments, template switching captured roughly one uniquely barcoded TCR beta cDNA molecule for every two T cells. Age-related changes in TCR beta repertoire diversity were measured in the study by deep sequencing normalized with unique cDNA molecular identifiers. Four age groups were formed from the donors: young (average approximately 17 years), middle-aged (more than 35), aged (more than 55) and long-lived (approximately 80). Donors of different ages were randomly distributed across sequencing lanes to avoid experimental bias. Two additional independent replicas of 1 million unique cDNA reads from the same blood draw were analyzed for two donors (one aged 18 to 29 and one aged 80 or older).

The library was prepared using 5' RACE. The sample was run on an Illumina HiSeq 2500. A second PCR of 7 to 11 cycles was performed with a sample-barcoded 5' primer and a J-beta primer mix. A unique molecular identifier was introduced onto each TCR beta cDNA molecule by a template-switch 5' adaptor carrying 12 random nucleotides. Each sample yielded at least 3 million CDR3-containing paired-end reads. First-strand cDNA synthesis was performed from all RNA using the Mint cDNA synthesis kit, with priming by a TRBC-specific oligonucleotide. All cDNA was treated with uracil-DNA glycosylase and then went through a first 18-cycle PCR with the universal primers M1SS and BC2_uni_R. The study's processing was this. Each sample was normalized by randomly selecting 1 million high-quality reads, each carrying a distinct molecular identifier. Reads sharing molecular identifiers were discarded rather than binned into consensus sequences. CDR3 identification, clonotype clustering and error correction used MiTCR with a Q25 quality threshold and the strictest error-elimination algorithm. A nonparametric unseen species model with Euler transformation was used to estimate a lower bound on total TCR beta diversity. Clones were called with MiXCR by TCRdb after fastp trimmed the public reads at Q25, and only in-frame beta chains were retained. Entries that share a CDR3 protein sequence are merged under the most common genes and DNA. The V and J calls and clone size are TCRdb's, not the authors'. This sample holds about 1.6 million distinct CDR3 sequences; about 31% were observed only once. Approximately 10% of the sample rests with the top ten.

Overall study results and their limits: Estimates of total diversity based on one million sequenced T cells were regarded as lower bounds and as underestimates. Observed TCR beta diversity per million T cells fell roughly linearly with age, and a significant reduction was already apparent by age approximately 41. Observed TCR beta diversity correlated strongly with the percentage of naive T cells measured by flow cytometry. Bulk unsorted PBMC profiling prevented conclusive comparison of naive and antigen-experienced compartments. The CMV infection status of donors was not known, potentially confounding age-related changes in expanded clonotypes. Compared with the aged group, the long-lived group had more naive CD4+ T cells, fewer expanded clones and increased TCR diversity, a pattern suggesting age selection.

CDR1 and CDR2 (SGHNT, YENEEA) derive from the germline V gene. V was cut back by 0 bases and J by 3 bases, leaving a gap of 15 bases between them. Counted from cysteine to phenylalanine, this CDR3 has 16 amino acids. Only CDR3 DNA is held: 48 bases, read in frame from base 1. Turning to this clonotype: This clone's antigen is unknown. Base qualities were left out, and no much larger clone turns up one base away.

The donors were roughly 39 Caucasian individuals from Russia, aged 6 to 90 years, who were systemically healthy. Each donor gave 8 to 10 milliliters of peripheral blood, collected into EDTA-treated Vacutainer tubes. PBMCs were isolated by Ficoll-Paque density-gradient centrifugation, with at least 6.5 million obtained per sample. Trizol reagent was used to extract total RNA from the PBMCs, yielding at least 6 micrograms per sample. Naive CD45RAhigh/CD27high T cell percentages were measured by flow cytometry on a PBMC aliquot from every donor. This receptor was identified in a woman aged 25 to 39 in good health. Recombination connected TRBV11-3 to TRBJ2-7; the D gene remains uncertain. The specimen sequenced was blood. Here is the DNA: TGTGCCAGCAGCTTAGATCTCCAGGACCCGAACTACGAGCAGTACTTC. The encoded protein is CASSLDLQDPNYEQYF.